This note documents a single TCR beta chain sequence. The antigen is undetermined. This sample includes further DNA sequences coding for the same CDR3. The sample belongs to a study of shared clonotypes between healthy human individuals. Study observations and caveats: The naive CD4 repertoires of four donors were compared, and about 5% of clonotypes were shared.

Investigators spread the genomic DNA of each subset evenly over several immunoSEQ plates. In the authors' methods: Junction-only immunoSEQ sequences carried no quality scores, so filtering differed. Data came from immunoSEQ multiplex PCR; TCRdb stores just in-frame clones and leaves some out. V, J and clone size derive from that table, while D and trimming were established from the DNA sequence. This table holds over a million clones, 98% found once. It was into CD45RA+ naive and CD45RA-negative memory subsets that the CD4+ cells were split. This receptor was obtained from a man aged 25 to 40 in good health. Sequenced sample: naive CD4+ T cells sorted from blood. Subset: CD45RA+ positively selected.

CDR3 sequence (DNA): TGCGCCAGCAGCGGGGGACTAGCGGGAAATGAGCAGTTCTTC. Encoded protein: CASSGGLAGNEQFF. The chain carries TRBV5-1 and TRBJ2-1, with 13 bases that match TRBD2. CDR1 is SGHRS, CDR2 YFSETQ, per germline. This CDR3 is built from 14 residues. J gave up 7 bases and V 4 bases, and 2 bases lay outside the gene matches.